The rows below give T cell receptor beta chains drawn from one sample of a study of CD8 T cells in Susac syndrome. Via MiXCR, TCRdb re-called the immunoSEQ multiplex PCR reads, giving one row per CDR3 protein. The sample shows about 180,000 distinct CDR3 sequences, approximately 95% of them seen only once. The sample taken for sequencing was CD4+ T cells from PBMCs. All receptors derive from a human donor with multiple sclerosis. Both conserved end residues are part of each CDR3. The D gene is left open where the match is weak. Rows give clone size only sometimes, using once, few, many, or a class for an expanded clone.

v_gene: TRBV3-1
abundance: .
d_gene: TRBD2
len: 16
j_gene: TRBJ2-7
CDR3nt: TGTGCCAGCAGCCCAGGGGGGACTAGCGGTTCCTACGAGCAGTACTTC
CDR3aa: CASSPGGTSGSYEQYF

v_gene: TRBV25-1
abundance: .
d_gene: .
len: 14
j_gene: TRBJ2-5
CDR3nt: TGTGCCAGCAGTGAGGACACACACTCAGAGACCCAGTACTTC
CDR3aa: CASSEDTHSETQYF

v_gene: TRBV7-2
abundance: .
d_gene: .
len: 14
j_gene: TRBJ1-2
CDR3nt: TGTGCCAGCAGCTTGGGGTACGGGGGGGATGGCTACACCTTC
CDR3aa: CASSLGYGGDGYTF

v_gene: TRBV2
abundance: .
d_gene: .
len: 15
j_gene: TRBJ2-7
CDR3nt: TGTGCCAGCAGTGAGAAGGGGTATGGGGCCTACGAGCAGTACTTC
CDR3aa: CASSEKGYGAYEQYF

v_gene: TRBV11-2
abundance: .
d_gene: .
len: 13
j_gene: TRBJ1-5
CDR3nt: TGTGCCAGCAGCTTAGAGGGGTCGCCGCCCCAGCATTTT
CDR3aa: CASSLEGSPPQHF

v_gene: TRBV24-1
abundance: .
d_gene: .
len: 12
j_gene: TRBJ2-7
CDR3nt: TGTGCCACCAGTGATGGTGCCTACGAGCAGTACTTC
CDR3aa: CATSDGAYEQYF

v_gene: TRBV6-6
abundance: once
d_gene: .
len: 15
j_gene: TRBJ1-5
CDR3nt: TGTGCCAGCAGACCCCAACTAGGACCCAATCAGCCCCAGCATTTT
CDR3aa: CASRPQLGPNQPQHF

v_gene: TRBV3-1
abundance: .
d_gene: TRBD2
len: 16
j_gene: TRBJ2-5
CDR3nt: TGTGCCAGCAGCCCATTGACTAGCGGATTTCCCGACACACAGTACTTC
CDR3aa: CASSPLTSGFPDTQYF

v_gene: TRBV9
abundance: .
d_gene: TRBD1
len: 15
j_gene: TRBJ2-7
CDR3nt: TGTGCCAGCAGCGTAGGGGTGACAGGGCCCCGGGAGCAGTACTTC
CDR3aa: CASSVGVTGPREQYF

v_gene: TRBV27
abundance: once
d_gene: .
len: 14
j_gene: TRBJ1-5
CDR3nt: TGTGCCAGCAGTTTGAGGCCGGGCTTTAGGCCCCAGCATTTT
CDR3aa: CASSLRPGFRPQHF

v_gene: TRBV5-1
abundance: once
d_gene: .
len: 13
j_gene: TRBJ2-1
CDR3nt: TGCGCCAGCAGCTTGGATCTACCTAATGAGCAGTTCTTC
CDR3aa: CASSLDLPNEQFF

v_gene: TRBV16
abundance: .
d_gene: TRBD1
len: 15
j_gene: TRBJ1-3
CDR3nt: TGTGCCAGCAGCCAATCGTCGACAGGGGGAAACACCATATATTTT
CDR3aa: CASSQSSTGGNTIYF

v_gene: TRBV18
abundance: .
d_gene: .
len: 13
j_gene: TRBJ2-5
CDR3nt: TGTGCCAGCTCATTAGACCTCCAAGAGACCCAGTACTTC
CDR3aa: CASSLDLQETQYF

v_gene: TRBV30
abundance: .
d_gene: TRBD2
len: 15
j_gene: TRBJ2-3
CDR3nt: TGTGCCTGGGTACTAGCGGGGGGGCGCACAGATACGCAGTATTTT
CDR3aa: CAWVLAGGRTDTQYF

v_gene: TRBV12-3/TRBV12-4
abundance: .
d_gene: .
len: 15
j_gene: TRBJ2-1
CDR3nt: TGTGCCAGCAGTGTCGGACACGGGTCCTACAATGAGCAGTTCTTC
CDR3aa: CASSVGHGSYNEQFF

v_gene: TRBV7-3
abundance: .
d_gene: .
len: 13
j_gene: TRBJ2-1
CDR3nt: TGTGCCAGCAGTAGGGACTCCGACAATGAGCAGTTCTTC
CDR3aa: CASSRDSDNEQFF

v_gene: TRBV20-1
abundance: .
d_gene: TRBD1
len: 15
j_gene: TRBJ1-2
CDR3nt: TGCAGTGCTAGAGATCCGGACAGGGTACCCTATGGCTACACCTTC
CDR3aa: CSARDPDRVPYGYTF

v_gene: TRBV4-3
abundance: .
d_gene: .
len: 13
j_gene: TRBJ1-2
CDR3nt: TGCGCCAGCAGCCAAGATCTTCAGAGTGGCTACACCTTC
CDR3aa: CASSQDLQSGYTF

v_gene: TRBV4-2
abundance: once
d_gene: TRBD2
len: 15
j_gene: TRBJ2-7
CDR3nt: TGTGCCAGCAGCCAAGATGAACTAGCGGGGGGAAAGCAGTACTTC
CDR3aa: CASSQDELAGGKQYF